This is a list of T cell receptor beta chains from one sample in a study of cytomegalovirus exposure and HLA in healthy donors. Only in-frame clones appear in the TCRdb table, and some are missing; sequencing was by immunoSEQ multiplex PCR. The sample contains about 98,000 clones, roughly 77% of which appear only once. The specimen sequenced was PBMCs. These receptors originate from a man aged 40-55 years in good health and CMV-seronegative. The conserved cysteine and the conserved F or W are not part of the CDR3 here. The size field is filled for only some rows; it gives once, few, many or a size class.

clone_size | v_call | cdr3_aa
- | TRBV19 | ASSILLQSSYEQY
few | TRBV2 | ASSRSTGGFEAF
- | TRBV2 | ASSQTSGGPHEQF
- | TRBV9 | ASSPRLAGSYNEQF
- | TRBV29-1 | SVRKWTEMNTEAF
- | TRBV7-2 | ASSPQRGNQPQH
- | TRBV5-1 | ASSSGTGDGYT
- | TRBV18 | ASSPGGATNEKLF
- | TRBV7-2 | ASSSTSGGAGETQY
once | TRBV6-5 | ASSRTATNEKLF
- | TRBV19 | ASSDPGIWQPQH
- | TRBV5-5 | ASSLQLLNEQF
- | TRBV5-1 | ASSLEFTVGGDRNTGELF
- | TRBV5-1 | ASSLTGTVGVDTQY
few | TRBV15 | ATSPSYETSGVSEQY
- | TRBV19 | ASSGGKMNTEAF
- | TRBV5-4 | ASSPQGTYNSPLH
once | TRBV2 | ASTEGHHSNQPQH
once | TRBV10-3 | AISEWASGATGELF
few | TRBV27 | ASFKQAGSPLH
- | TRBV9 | ASSPRGGYNSPLH
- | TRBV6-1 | ASSPPTTTQETQY
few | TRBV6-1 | ASSGGLEVYEQY
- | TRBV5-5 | ASSLVRNTEAF
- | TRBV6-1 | ASSEIVNTEAF
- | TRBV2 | ASGREYNEQF
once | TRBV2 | ASSEARNTEAF
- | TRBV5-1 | ASSLAGQAYNEQF
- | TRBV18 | ASSPLAGGRSSYNEQF
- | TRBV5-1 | ASSFNRDVYGYT
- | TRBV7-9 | ASSPRTGTQETQY
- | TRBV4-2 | ASSQGDRSYEQY
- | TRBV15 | ATSRDTLVSGGANRYNEQF
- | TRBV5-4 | ASSLDGDEKLF
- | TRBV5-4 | ASSFRGPSSEAF
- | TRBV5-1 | ASSVVGPDRANTGELF
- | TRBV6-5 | ASSKQGALPGELF
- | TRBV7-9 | ASSEPGQGAGETQY
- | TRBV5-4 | ASSRGQGRDEQF
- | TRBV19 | ASSIVALETQY
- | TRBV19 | ASSIVAADSYEQY
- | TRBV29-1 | STLRGIGEAF
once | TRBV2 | ASRVVDSLGETQY
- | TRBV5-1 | ASSTDWGGQY
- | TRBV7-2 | ASSLGAGKINQPQH
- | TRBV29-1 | SVAAGVGYEQY
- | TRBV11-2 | ASSLRSPPATGKTDTQY
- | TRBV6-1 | ASSEGGLPNSPLH
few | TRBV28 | ASSSLLGVFTLH
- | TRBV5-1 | ASSLGGGGGRTDTQY
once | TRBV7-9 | ASSREPVGRGYT
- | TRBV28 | ASTALGGGFLANVLT
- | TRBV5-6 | ASSPGQGLVNYGYT
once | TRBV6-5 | ASWGTGEAF
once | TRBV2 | ASSPQRRPQPQH
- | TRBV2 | ASTPLNYGYT
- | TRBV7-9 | ASSLVRTEPNYGYT
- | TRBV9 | ASSVAPSSPGELF
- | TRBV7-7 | ASSPGLAGTTDTQY